This T cell receptor beta chain derives from a study of blood T cell repertoires in COVID-19. Study-level information: Material from acute and convalescent COVID-19 was sourced from the United States, Italy and Spain. From T cells, B-cell-depleted T cells, or PBMCs came the material, which was cDNA or gDNA.

Those enrolled in Seattle joined during active infection and were followed longitudinally afterward. The CDR3 is made up of 15 amino acids. J lost 8 bases, V lost 4 bases, and 8 bases had no gene match. Per germline, CDR1 MNHEY and CDR2 SMNVEV (reference sequence). The method was immunoSEQ multiplex PCR; TCRdb's version includes in-frame clones alone and lacks a portion of them. The data contain approximately 350,000 clones, around nine tenths of them singletons. Material for sequencing was peripheral blood. The chain employs TRBV27 and TRBJ2-1, with 10 bases aligning to TRBD1. This TCR was recovered from a woman between 70 and 85 years old with COVID-19, enrolled during active disease. Written as DNA, the CDR3 is TGTGCCAGCAGTTCGCCGGGACAGGGGTCCCATGAGCAGTTCTTC. Translation: CASSSPGQGSHEQFF.